This is a list of T cell receptor beta chains from one sample in a study of blood T cell repertoires in COVID-19. Clones were read by immunoSEQ multiplex PCR, and TCRdb kept only the in-frame ones, dropping some. The sample has 350,000 or so clones; around 90% are singletons. The sequencing input was peripheral blood. The receptors originated from a woman aged 55-70 years with COVID-19, enrolled during active disease. Both conserved end residues are part of each CDR3. A D gene is named only where the DNA matches it firmly. Clone size is stated in some rows and not others, as once, few, many or a class when expanded.

v_call: TRBV7-3; clone_size: -; d_call: TRBD1; j_call: TRBJ1-2; cdr3_aa: CASGRTGWDGYTF; cdr3_nt: TGTGCCAGCGGTCGGACAGGTTGGGATGGCTACACCTTC
v_call: TRBV5-1; clone_size: once; d_call: -; j_call: TRBJ1-2; cdr3_aa: CASSLNRPRYGYTF; cdr3_nt: TGCGCCAGCAGCTTGAACAGGCCTCGCTATGGCTACACCTTC
v_call: TRBV6-6; clone_size: -; d_call: TRBD1; j_call: TRBJ1-1; cdr3_aa: CASSYTGQGNTEAFF; cdr3_nt: TGTGCCAGCAGTTACACGGGACAGGGGAACACTGAAGCTTTCTTT
v_call: TRBV7-3; clone_size: -; d_call: TRBD2; j_call: TRBJ2-2; cdr3_aa: CASSSLAGGVTGELFF; cdr3_nt: TGTGCCAGCAGCTCCTTAGCGGGGGGAGTCACCGGGGAGCTGTTTTTT
v_call: TRBV7-2; clone_size: -; d_call: -; j_call: TRBJ1-4; cdr3_aa: CASSSPWGVGEKLFF; cdr3_nt: TGTGCCAGCAGTAGCCCCTGGGGGGTGGGAGAAAAACTGTTTTTT
v_call: TRBV5-1; clone_size: -; d_call: TRBD1; j_call: TRBJ1-1; cdr3_aa: CASSPSTGYNTEAFF; cdr3_nt: TGCGCCAGCAGTCCGTCGACAGGGTATAACACTGAAGCTTTCTTT
v_call: TRBV19; clone_size: -; d_call: -; j_call: TRBJ1-2; cdr3_aa: CASSLPGTPGHGYTF; cdr3_nt: TGTGCCAGTAGCCTCCCCGGGACTCCTGGCCATGGCTACACCTTC
v_call: TRBV5-6; clone_size: -; d_call: -; j_call: TRBJ2-7; cdr3_aa: CASSSYSRSYEQYF; cdr3_nt: TGTGCCAGCAGCTCCTACAGCCGATCCTACGAGCAGTACTTC
v_call: TRBV19; clone_size: few; d_call: -; j_call: TRBJ2-1; cdr3_aa: CASSAGLSAYNEQFF; cdr3_nt: TGTGCCAGTAGTGCGGGACTTTCGGCGTACAATGAGCAGTTCTTC
v_call: TRBV5-1; clone_size: -; d_call: -; j_call: TRBJ1-2; cdr3_aa: CASSLAGLTTANYGYTF; cdr3_nt: TGCGCCAGCAGCTTGGCGGGACTAACTACAGCTAACTATGGCTACACCTTC